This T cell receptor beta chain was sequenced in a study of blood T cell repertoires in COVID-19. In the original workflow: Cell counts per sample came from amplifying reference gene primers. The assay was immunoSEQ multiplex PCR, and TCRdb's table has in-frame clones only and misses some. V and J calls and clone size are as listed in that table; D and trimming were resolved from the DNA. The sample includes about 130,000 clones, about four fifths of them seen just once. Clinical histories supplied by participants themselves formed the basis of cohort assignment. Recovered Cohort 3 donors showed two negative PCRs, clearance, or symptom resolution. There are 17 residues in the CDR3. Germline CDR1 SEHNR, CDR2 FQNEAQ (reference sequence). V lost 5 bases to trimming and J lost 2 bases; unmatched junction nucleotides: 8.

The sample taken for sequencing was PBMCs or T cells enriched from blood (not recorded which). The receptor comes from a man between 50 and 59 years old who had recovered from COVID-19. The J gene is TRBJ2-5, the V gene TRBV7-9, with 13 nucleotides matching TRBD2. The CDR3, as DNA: TGTGCCAGCAGCCCAACGGGACTAGCGGGGCTTCAAGAGACCCAGTACTTC. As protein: CASSPTGLAGLQETQYF.